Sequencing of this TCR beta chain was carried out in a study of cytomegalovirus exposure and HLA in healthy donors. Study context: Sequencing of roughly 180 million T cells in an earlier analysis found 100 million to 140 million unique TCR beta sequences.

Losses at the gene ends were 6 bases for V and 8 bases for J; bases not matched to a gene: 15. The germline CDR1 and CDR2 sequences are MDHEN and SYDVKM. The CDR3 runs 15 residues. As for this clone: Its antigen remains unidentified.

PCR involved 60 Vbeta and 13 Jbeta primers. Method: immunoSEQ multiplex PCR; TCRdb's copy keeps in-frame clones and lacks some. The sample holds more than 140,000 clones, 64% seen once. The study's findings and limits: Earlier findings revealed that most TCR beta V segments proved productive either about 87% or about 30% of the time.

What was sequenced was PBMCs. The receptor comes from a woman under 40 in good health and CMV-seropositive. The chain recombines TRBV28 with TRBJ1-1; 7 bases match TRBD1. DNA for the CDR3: TGTGCCAGCAGCTTAGCAGGGGGTGAGTTGTCGGAAGCTTTCTTT. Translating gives CASSLAGGELSEAFF.